This T cell receptor beta chain was identified in a study of blood T cell repertoires in COVID-19. Whole-study context: PBMCs, B-cell-depleted T cells, or T cells were the source of the cDNA or gDNA that made up the material.

Measured with immunoSEQ multiplex PCR; TCRdb has only the in-frame clones, and not every one. The sample lists 150,000 to 200,000 clones, 80% to 90% seen once, with roughly 2% in the top ten. Sequenced material: peripheral blood. This clonotype was sampled from a man between 70 and 80 years old with active or convalescent COVID-19.

CDR3 region: CASSRGGGYTF. The CDR3 DNA follows: TGTGCCAGCAGCAGGGGTGGGGGCTACACCTTC. The rearrangement links TRBV28 to TRBJ1-2, with D tentatively TRBD1 (6 bases). This CDR3 spans 11 amino acids. The V end lost 6 bases, the J end lost 8 bases, and 10 bases lay between the germline ends. Germline CDR1 MDHEN, CDR2 SYDVKM.